Reported below is one T cell receptor beta chain. The ends were cut back, 6 bases at V and 4 bases at J, with 3 bases in the middle. CDR1 is DFQATT, CDR2 SNEGSKA, per germline (reference sequence). CDR3 length: 9 amino acids. Sample time point: patch test 3, about 24 weeks after DPC sensitization. Treatment meaning: therapeutic diphenylcyclopropenone sensitization with weekly scalp DPC. This entry comes from a study of human T cells and chemical hapten exposure. On the study more broadly: Upper-back patch tests with 0.01% DPC were read at 6 days.

Individual cDNA molecules had unique molecular identifiers attached to them by the library. TCRdb used MiXCR to reprocess the RACE reads, holding one entry per CDR3 protein. This sample has some 180,000 distinct CDR3 sequences, with 24% found just once. The sequence was collected from a middle-aged woman with alopecia areata. Some clones in this sample may be carry-over from other donors' samples. The chain joins TRBV20-1 to TRBJ1-2; D gene uncertain. The material sequenced was whole blood, taken in connection with sensitization to the hapten diphenylcyclopropenone (DPC). The DNA of the CDR3 is TGCAGTGCGTCCTATGGCTACACCTTC. Its protein product is CSASYGYTF.